This T cell receptor (beta chain) stems from a study of T cell responses to AZD1222 COVID-19 vaccine. Germline V CDR1 and CDR2: SGHAT, FQNNGV. The CDR3 spans 15 residues. Trimming removed 1 base from V and 10 bases from J; junction bases left unmatched: 5. This clone showed up just a few times. Method: immunoSEQ multiplex PCR; TCRdb's copy keeps in-frame clones and lacks some. The table includes about 140,000 clones, around 92% detected once. The receptor's source is an adult who had recovered from COVID-19. V and J are TRBV11-2 and TRBJ1-6, with TRBD1 matching over 9 bases. Material: peripheral blood, obtained after recovery from COVID-19. CDR3 nucleotides: TGTGCCAGCAGCTTAGGGGGACAGGGAGCCTCACCCCTCCACTTT. This sequence encodes CASSLGGQGASPLHF.